The 18 T cell receptor beta chains reported below all come from one sample, sequenced in a study of vaccination effects on CD4 cells after COVID-19. TCRdb's copy holds only in-frame clones and misses some; the assay was immunoSEQ multiplex PCR. Here the sample spans about 15,000 clones, over 70% being singletons. Their antigen targets remain unknown. Peptide-pool stimulation followed by sequencing identified expanded antigen-specific CD4+ clonotypes in the ViraFEST assay. The culture ran for approximately 10 days before CD4+ T cells were isolated. This person caught SARS-CoV-2 sometime from March to December 2020, and PCR testing confirmed the infection. The cohort was immunized with two doses of either the BNT162b2 or mRNA-1273 vaccine. The sample consisted of CD4+ T cells from PBMCs cultured with HCoV-NL63 spike peptides, taken after COVID-19 vaccination. The receptors stem from a human donor who had a prior SARS-CoV-2 infection.

This chain links TRBV9 with TRBJ2-2; no reliable D call. The ends were cut back, 3 bases at V and 3 bases at J, with 9 bases in the middle. The germline V gene encodes CDR1 SGDLS and CDR2 YYNGEE. The CDR3 spans 14 residues. CDR3 sequence reads: CASSAQVYTGELFF. The DNA for the CDR3 is TGTGCCAGCAGCGCCCAGGTGTACACCGGGGAGCTGTTTTTT.

This clone has just one count. J is TRBJ2-4 and V is TRBV6-2 or TRBV6-3, with 7 bases lining up with TRBD1. The trim removed 2 bases at V and 4 bases at J, leaving 17 bases unmatched. This CDR3 has 19 residues. From germline, CDR1 is MNHEY and CDR2 SVGEGT. This CDR3 reads CASSYTRETPGGAKNIQYF. The CDR3 coding sequence is TGTGCCAGCAGTTACACCAGAGAAACTCCAGGGGGAGCTAAAAACATTCAGTACTTC.

V usage is TRBV27 and J usage is TRBJ2-7, with no clear D. The CDR3 contains 15 residues. Germline-derived CDR1 and CDR2 are MNHEY and SMNVEV (reference sequence). Trimming removed 2 bases from V and 2 bases from J, with 13 bases in between. The CDR3 coding sequence is TGTGCCAGCAGTTTACGCCGCTCAGGCCCCTACGAGCAGTACTTC. Amino acids: CASSLRRSGPYEQYF.

The chain uses TRBV19 and TRBJ2-1; 9 positions agree with TRBD2. The CDR3 has 19 residues. Germline assignment: CDR1 LNHDA and CDR2 SQIVND (reference sequence). V was pared by 3 bases and J by 7 bases, with 19 bases of the junction left unmatched. The CDR3 nucleotides read TGTGCCAGTAGTATGGACCCCGGCCTTAGCGGGAGTTTAGAAAATGAGCAGTTCTTC. Translated, it gives CASSMDPGLSGSLENEQFF.

This clone was picked up a small number of times. The gene calls are TRBV9 and TRBJ2-6; D remains unclear. The CDR3 loop spans 13 amino acids. V lost 4 bases and J lost 3, with 5 bases in between. Germline assignment: CDR1 SGDLS and CDR2 YYNGEE. CDR3 amino acids: CASSLVGANVLTF. Written as DNA, the CDR3 is TGTGCCAGCAGCTTGGTTGGGGCCAACGTCCTGACTTTC.

This rearrangement joins TRBV7-2 to TRBJ1-2; 7 nucleotides align to TRBD1. Germline loops: CDR1 SGHTA, CDR2 FQGNSA. CDR3 length: 14 residues. The ends lost 5 bases at V and 4 bases at J; junction bases unmatched: 7. As DNA, the CDR3 is TGTGCCAGCAGCCCGGACAGGCAGTCCTATGGCTACACCTTC. This gives the protein CASSPDRQSYGYTF.

By share, this clone ranks as medium-sized. This chain connects TRBV9 to TRBJ2-1; 7 bases are shared with TRBD2. The CDR3 is made up of 15 amino acids. In germline, CDR1 is SGDLS, CDR2 YYNGEE. Germline trimming cut 4 bases from V and 3 bases from J; bases unmatched to any gene: 7. CDR3 nucleotides: TGTGCCAGCAGCTTCGCCCTAGCGGACTACAATGAGCAGTTCTTC. Protein product: CASSFALADYNEQFF.

This sequence joins TRBV5-1 and TRBJ2-7; no firm D call. V lost 0 bases to trimming and J lost 2 bases, with 6 bases between them. The CDR3 contains 13 residues. The germline V gene encodes CDR1 SGHRS and CDR2 YFSETQ. The CDR3 bases are TGCGCCAGCAGCTTGGACAGTCCCTACGAGCAGTACTTC. It encodes CASSLDSPYEQYF.

The chain links TRBV6-5 to TRBJ1-2; D is undetermined. The V gene's germline CDR1 is MNHEY and CDR2 SVGAGI. V lost 6 bases and J 2 bases, leaving 10 bases between the germline ends. This CDR3 has 13 residues. The CDR3: CASRLDGNYGYTF. DNA of the CDR3: TGTGCCAGCAGATTAGACGGCAACTATGGCTACACCTTC.

This clone was seen a few times. The rearrangement links TRBV6-5 to TRBJ1-6; 10 bases agree with TRBD1. Germline V gene lookup returns CDR1 MNHEY and CDR2 SVGAGI. The CDR3 totals 15 residues. The trim removed 10 bases at V and 4 bases at J, leaving 7 bases unmatched. The CDR3 sequence is CATDRGLYYNSPLHF. Written as DNA, the CDR3 is TGTGCCACCGACAGGGGGCTATATTATAATTCACCCCTCCACTTT.

The chain joins TRBV7-9 to TRBJ2-1; 9 nucleotides match TRBD2. The CDR3 runs 16 residues. The V gene end was trimmed by 5 bases and the J gene end by 1 base; junction bases not matched to a gene: 6. Germline V gene sequence: CDR1 SEHNR, CDR2 FQNEAQ (reference sequence). The CDR3 bases are TGTGCCAGCAGCCAAGGACTAGCGTTTTCCTACAATGAGCAGTTCTTC. It specifies CASSQGLAFSYNEQFF.

The genes are TRBV10-3 and TRBJ2-3, with TRBD2 identical over 15 bases. The CDR3 has 18 amino acids. V shed 3 bases, J shed 8 bases, and the junction held 12 bases outside the gene matches. CDR1 is ENHRY, CDR2 SYGVKD, per germline. The CDR3 sequence is CAISDSRGLAGGFGTQYF. In DNA, the CDR3 is TGTGCCATCAGTGACTCCCGGGGACTAGCGGGGGGCTTTGGTACGCAGTATTTT.

This chain connects TRBV28 to TRBJ2-3, with unresolved D. Trimming shortened V by 4 bases and J by 0 bases, and 20 bases separated the two germline ends. The length of the CDR3 is 18 residues. Germline CDR1 and CDR2: MDHEN and SYDVKM. The chain's CDR3 is CASSSLALIGPSTDTQYF. The CDR3 DNA follows: TGTGCCAGCAGTTCCTTAGCCCTTATTGGACCTAGCACAGATACGCAGTATTTT.

The rearrangement joins TRBV4-3 to TRBJ2-7; D may be TRBD1 or TRBD2 (6 bases each). Germline-derived CDR1 and CDR2 are LGHNA and YSLEER. The CDR3 has 14 amino acids. Trimming stripped 0 bases from V and 7 bases from J, with 13 bases between. CDR3 sequence (DNA): TGCGCCAGCAGCCAAGAGTCGGGGGCGGGGGAGCAGTACTTC. Translation gives CASSQESGAGEQYF.

CDR3 DNA: TGTGCCAGCAGCTCCGCACAGGGGGGGAACACTGAAGCTTTCTTT. Translating it yields CASSSAQGGNTEAFF. The chain links TRBV5-6 to TRBJ1-1; 8 nucleotides line up with TRBD1. J gave up 1 base and V 3 bases, and 5 bases lay outside the gene matches. The CDR3 extends over 15 amino acids. CDR1 and CDR2 (germline): SGHDT, YYEEEE.

The rearrangement joins TRBV2 to TRBJ1-6; perhaps TRBD1 as D (5 bases). The CDR3 extends over 14 amino acids. Per germline, CDR1 SNHLY and CDR2 FYNNEI. V was pared by 6 bases and J by 12 bases, with 18 bases between. CDR3 DNA: TGTGCCAGCAGAGATACAGGAGGACTGCAACCCCTCCACTTT. As protein: CASRDTGGLQPLHF.

The J gene is TRBJ2-1, the V gene TRBV9; a weak D match, TRBD2 (5 bases). With 2 bases removed from V and 9 bases from J, the gap between germline ends came to 12 bases. CDR3 length: 13 amino acids. CDR1 is SGDLS and CDR2 is YYNGEE in the germline V gene. CDR3 in amino acids: CASSVDETSEQFF. CDR3 DNA: TGTGCCAGCAGCGTGGACGAAACTAGTGAGCAGTTCTTC.

The chain joins TRBV18 to TRBJ2-5, with 13 nucleotides matching TRBD2. The CDR3 totals 18 residues. With V trimmed by 3 bases and J by 5 bases, 12 bases remained unmatched. Germline V gene sequence: CDR1 KGHSH, CDR2 LQKENI. CDR3 nucleotides: TGTGCCAGCTCACCTACGTTTGGGACTAGCGGGGTAGAGGAGACCCAGTACTTC. The encoded protein is CASSPTFGTSGVEETQYF.